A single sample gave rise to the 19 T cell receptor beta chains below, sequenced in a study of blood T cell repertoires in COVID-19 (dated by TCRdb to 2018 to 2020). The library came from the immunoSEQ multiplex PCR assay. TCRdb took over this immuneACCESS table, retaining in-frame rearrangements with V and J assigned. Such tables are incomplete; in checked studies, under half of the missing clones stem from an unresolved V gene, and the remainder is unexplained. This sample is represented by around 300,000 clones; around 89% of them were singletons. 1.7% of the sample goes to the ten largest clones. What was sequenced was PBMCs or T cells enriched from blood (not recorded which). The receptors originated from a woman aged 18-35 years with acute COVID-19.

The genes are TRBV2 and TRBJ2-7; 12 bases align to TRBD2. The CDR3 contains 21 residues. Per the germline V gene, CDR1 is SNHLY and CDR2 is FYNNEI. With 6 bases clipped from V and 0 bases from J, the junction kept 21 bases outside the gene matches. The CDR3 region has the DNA TGTGCCAGCAGAGCTAGATTTAGGACTAGCGGGACCCGTAGGAGCTCCTACGAGCAGTACTTC. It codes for CASRARFRTSGTRRSSYEQYF.

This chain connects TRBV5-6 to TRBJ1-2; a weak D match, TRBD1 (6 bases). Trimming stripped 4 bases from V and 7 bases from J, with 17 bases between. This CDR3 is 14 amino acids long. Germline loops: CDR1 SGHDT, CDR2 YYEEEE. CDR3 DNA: TGTGCCAGCAGCGGAACAGGGATCTCGAGTGGCTACACCTTC. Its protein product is CASSGTGISSGYTF.

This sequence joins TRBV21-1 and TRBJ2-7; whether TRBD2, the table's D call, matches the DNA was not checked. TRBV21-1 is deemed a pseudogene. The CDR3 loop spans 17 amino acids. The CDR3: CASSLYSVQPSSYEQYF. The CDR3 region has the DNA TGTGCCAGCAGTCTTTACTCGGTCCAACCCTCGTCGTACGAGCAGTACTTC.

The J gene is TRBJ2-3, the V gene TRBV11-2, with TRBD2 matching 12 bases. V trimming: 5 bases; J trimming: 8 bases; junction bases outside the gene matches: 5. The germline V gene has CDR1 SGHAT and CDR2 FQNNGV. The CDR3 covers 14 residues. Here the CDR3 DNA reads TGTGCCAGCAGCCCGGGACTAGCGGGCGGTACGCAGTATTTT. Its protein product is CASSPGLAGGTQYF.

The CDR3 loop reads CAWSSPNGDTQYF. For the CDR3, the DNA is TGTGCCTGGAGTTCCCCCAACGGAGATACGCAGTATTTT. This rearrangement joins TRBV30 to TRBJ2-3; D gene uncertain. V lost 2 bases and J lost 5, with 11 bases in between. CDR3 length: 13 amino acids. CDR1 GTSNPN and CDR2 SVGIG come from the germline V gene (reference sequence).

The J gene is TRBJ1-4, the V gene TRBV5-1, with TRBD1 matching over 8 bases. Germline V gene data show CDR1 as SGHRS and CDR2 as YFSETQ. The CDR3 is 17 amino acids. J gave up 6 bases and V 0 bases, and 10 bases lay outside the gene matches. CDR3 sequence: CASSLGDSYRGDEKLFF. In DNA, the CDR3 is TGCGCCAGCAGCTTGGGCGATAGTTACAGGGGGGATGAAAAACTGTTTTTT. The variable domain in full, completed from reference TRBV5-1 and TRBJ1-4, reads KAGVTQTPRYLIKTRGQQVTLSCSPISGHRSVSWYQQTPGQGLQFLFEYFSETQRNKGNFPGRFSGRQFSNSRSEMNVSTLELGDSALYLCASSLGDSYRGDEKLFFGSGTQLSVL.

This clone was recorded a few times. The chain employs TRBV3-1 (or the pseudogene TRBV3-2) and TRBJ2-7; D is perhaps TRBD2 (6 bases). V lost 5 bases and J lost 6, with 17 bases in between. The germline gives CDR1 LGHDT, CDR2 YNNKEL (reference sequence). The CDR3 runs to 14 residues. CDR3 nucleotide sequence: TGTGCCAGCAGCTTGGTCCAGGGAGGAGGCGAGCAGTACTTC. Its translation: CASSLVQGGGEQYF.

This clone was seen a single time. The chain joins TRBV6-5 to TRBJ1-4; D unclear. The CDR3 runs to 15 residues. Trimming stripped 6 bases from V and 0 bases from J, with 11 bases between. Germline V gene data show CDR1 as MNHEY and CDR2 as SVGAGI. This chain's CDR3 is CASRGRTATNEKLFF. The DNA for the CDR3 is TGTGCCAGCAGGGGCAGGACTGCAACTAATGAAAAACTGTTTTTT.

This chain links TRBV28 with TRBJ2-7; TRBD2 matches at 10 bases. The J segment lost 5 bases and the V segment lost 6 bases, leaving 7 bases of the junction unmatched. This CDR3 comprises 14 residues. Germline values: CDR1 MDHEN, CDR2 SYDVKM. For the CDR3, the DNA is TGTGCCAGCAGGCCCGCTAGCGGGAGCCACGAGCAGTACTTC. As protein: CASRPASGSHEQYF.

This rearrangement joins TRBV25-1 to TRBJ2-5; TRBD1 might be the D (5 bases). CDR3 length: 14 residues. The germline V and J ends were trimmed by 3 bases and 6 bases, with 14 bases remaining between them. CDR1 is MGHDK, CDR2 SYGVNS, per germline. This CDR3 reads CASSEENRLQTQYF. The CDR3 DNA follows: TGTGCCAGCAGTGAGGAGAACAGGTTACAGACCCAGTACTTC.

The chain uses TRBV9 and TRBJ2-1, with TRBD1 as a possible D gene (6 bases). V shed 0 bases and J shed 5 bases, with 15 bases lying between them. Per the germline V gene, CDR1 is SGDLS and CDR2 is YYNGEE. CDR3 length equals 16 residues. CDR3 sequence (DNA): TGTGCCAGCAGCGTAGTATGGTGGGGGCCGGACAATGAGCAGTTCTTC. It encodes CASSVVWWGPDNEQFF. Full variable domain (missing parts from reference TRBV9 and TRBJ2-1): DSGVTQTPKHLITATGQRVTLRCSPRSGDLSVYWYQQSLDQGLQFLIQYYNGEERAKGNILERFSAQQFPDLHSELNLSSLELGDSALYFCASSVVWWGPDNEQFFGPGTRLTVL.

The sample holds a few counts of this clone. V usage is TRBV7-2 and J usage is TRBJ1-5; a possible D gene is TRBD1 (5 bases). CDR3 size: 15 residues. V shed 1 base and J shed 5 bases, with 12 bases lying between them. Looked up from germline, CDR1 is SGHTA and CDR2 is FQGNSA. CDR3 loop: CASSLGQLYYQPQHF. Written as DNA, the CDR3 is TGTGCCAGCAGCTTAGGACAGTTATATTATCAGCCCCAGCATTTT.

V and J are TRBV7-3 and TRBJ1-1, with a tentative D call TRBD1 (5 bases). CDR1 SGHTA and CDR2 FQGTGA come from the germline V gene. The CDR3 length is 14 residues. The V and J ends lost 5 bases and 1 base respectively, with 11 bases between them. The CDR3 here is CASSRGAANTEAFF. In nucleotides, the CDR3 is TGTGCCAGCAGCCGCGGGGCCGCGAACACTGAAGCTTTCTTT.

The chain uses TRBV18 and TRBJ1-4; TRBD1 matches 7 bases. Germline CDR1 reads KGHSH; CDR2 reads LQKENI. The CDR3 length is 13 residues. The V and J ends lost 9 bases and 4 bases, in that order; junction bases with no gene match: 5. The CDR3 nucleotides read TGTGCCAGTACGGGACAGCTTAATGAAAAACTGTTTTTT. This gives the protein CASTGQLNEKLFF.

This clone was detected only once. The CDR3 reads CASSPESYNEQFF. In DNA, the CDR3 is TGTGCCAGCTCACCAGAGTCATACAATGAGCAGTTCTTC. The chain joins TRBV18 to TRBJ2-1; D not resolved. Per the germline V gene, CDR1 is KGHSH and CDR2 is LQKENI. V was trimmed by 2 bases and J by 4 bases, leaving 6 bases between them. CDR3 length: 13 amino acids.

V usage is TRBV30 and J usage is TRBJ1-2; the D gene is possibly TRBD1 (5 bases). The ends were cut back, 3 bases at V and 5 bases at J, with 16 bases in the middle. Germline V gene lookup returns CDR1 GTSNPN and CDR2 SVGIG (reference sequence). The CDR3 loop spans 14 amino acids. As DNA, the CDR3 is TGTGCCTGGAGCGTACTGGGTAGGGGTTATGGCTACACCTTC. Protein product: CAWSVLGRGYGYTF.

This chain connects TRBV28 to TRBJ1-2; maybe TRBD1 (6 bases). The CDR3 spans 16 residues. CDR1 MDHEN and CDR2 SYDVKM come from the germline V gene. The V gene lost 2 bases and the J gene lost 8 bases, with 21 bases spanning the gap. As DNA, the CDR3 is TGTGCCAGCAGTTTAATCGCCTCCGGGACATCAAAGGGCTACACCTTC. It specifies CASSLIASGTSKGYTF.

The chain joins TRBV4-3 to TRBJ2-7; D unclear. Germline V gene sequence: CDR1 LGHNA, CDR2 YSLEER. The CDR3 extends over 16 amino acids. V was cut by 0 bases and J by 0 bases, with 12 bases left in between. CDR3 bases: TGCGCCAGCAGCCAAGACCGAGGATGGAGCTCCTACGAGCAGTACTTC. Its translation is CASSQDRGWSSYEQYF.

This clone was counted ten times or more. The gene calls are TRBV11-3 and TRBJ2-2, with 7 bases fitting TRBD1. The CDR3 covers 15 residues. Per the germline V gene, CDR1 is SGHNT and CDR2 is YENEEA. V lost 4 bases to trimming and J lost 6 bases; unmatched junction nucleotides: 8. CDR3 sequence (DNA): TGTGCCAGCAGCTCTCGGACAGGACGGCCCGGGGAGCTGTTTTTT. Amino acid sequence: CASSSRTGRPGELFF.